The 18 T cell receptor beta chains listed next were all sequenced from one sample in a study of T cell repertoires in ileal Crohn's disease. The data were produced by immunoSEQ multiplex PCR, yet TCRdb's version contains in-frame clones alone and is incomplete. This table holds 7,000 to 8,000 clones, roughly three quarters found once. As to time point: proximal margin of the surgical specimen (macroscopically non-inflamed). The sample taken for sequencing was ileal tissue. The receptor set was obtained from an adult with Crohn's disease.

This rearrangement joins TRBV6-5 to TRBJ1-1; TRBD1 agrees at 7 bases. Germline CDR1 is MNHEY and CDR2 is SVGAGI. V trimming: 5 bases; J trimming: 4 bases; junction bases outside the gene matches: 10. The CDR3 extends over 15 amino acids. CDR3 region: CASSPHQTGRTEAFF. CDR3 in DNA: TGTGCCAGCAGTCCCCACCAGACAGGGCGCACTGAAGCTTTCTTT.

The chain carries TRBV11-3 and TRBJ1-1; D is uncertain. The CDR3 has 13 residues. The germline V gene encodes CDR1 SGHNT and CDR2 YENEEA. Trimming left V 1 base short and J 7 bases short, with 10 bases between. The CDR3 DNA reads TGTGCCAGCAGCTTAGGACGGGGAGGTGAAGCTTTCTTT. It codes for CASSLGRGGEAFF.

This rearrangement joins TRBV6-5 to TRBJ2-7, with D unresolved. The length of the CDR3 is 11 residues. V lost 4 bases to trimming and J lost 7 bases, with 8 bases between them. CDR1 and CDR2 from the germline V gene are MNHEY and SVGAGI. Here the CDR3 reads CASSSEGEQYF. CDR3 DNA sequence: TGTGCCAGCAGTTCCGAAGGGGAGCAGTACTTC.

Note on this clone: The same CDR3 can be traced to other DNA sequences in this sample. The CDR3 loop reads CASSLAGSEAFF. In DNA form, the CDR3 reads TGTGCCAGCAGCTTGGCCGGCTCCGAAGCTTTCTTT. The rearrangement links TRBV5-6 to TRBJ1-1, with unresolved D. CDR3 length equals 12 residues. Trimming took 0 bases from V and 8 from J, leaving 8 bases between them. Germline CDR1 is SGHDT and CDR2 is YYEEEE.

The chain couples TRBV9 to TRBJ2-2; 12 bases align to TRBD2. Germline CDR1 and CDR2: SGDLS and YYNGEE. The J segment lost 4 bases and the V segment lost 10 bases, leaving 8 bases of the junction unmatched. The CDR3 loop spans 15 amino acids. The CDR3 nucleotides read TGTGCCGGGGCCCCGGGACTAGCGGGCACCGGGGAGCTGTTTTTT. It specifies CAGAPGLAGTGELFF.

The chain employs TRBV18 and TRBJ1-6; D unresolved. Germline values: CDR1 KGHSH, CDR2 LQKENI. CDR3 length: 23 amino acids. The V and J ends lost 4 bases and 0 bases respectively, with 31 bases between them. The DNA of the CDR3 is TGTGCCAGCTCACTTTTGCGTCCCGCTTCGACGTCTCCCAGTAGCTCCTATAATTCACCCCTCCACTTT. It is translated as CASSLLRPASTSPSSSYNSPLHF.

CDR3 nucleotides: TGTGCCAGCAGTTCCGTTTCAGACAGGGTGGGAACTGAAGCTTTCTTT. Translating it yields CASSSVSDRVGTEAFF. The rearrangement links TRBV6-5 to TRBJ1-1; 7 bases agree with TRBD1. Germline V gene sequence: CDR1 MNHEY, CDR2 SVGAGI. The CDR3 loop spans 16 amino acids. J lost 5 bases, V lost 4 bases, and 13 bases had no gene match.

The chain links TRBV4-1 to TRBJ2-7; 8 bases fit TRBD2. With 2 bases clipped from V and 5 bases from J, the junction kept 8 bases outside the gene matches. The CDR3 spans 15 residues. The germline CDR1 and CDR2 sequences are MGHRA and YSYEKL. The CDR3 sequence: CASSQRGGLRNEQYF. DNA for the CDR3: TGCGCCAGCAGCCAACGCGGGGGGTTGAGAAACGAGCAGTACTTC.

The J gene is TRBJ2-7, the V gene TRBV5-1; 9 nucleotides match TRBD1. V trimming: 0 bases; J trimming: 7 bases; junction bases outside the gene matches: 8. This CDR3 is built from 15 residues. Germline CDR1 reads SGHRS; CDR2 reads YFSETQ. For the CDR3, the DNA is TGCGCCAGCAGCTTGGAACAGGGGGCTTTTCGGGAGCAGTACTTC. Translating gives CASSLEQGAFREQYF. The full variable domain, with the rest looked up from reference TRBV5-1 and TRBJ2-7, is KAGVTQTPRYLIKTRGQQVTLSCSPISGHRSVSWYQQTPGQGLQFLFEYFSETQRNKGNFPGRFSGRQFSNSRSEMNVSTLELGDSALYLCASSLEQGAFREQYFGPGTRLTVT.

With respect to this clone: Other DNA sequences within the sample encode an identical CDR3. This chain uses TRBV7-2 with TRBJ2-3; no clear D gene. Per the germline V gene, CDR1 is SGHTA and CDR2 is FQGNSA. Trimming cost V 2 bases and J 1 base, with 4 bases left between them. The CDR3 totals 13 residues. CDR3 nucleotide sequence: TGTGCCAGCAGCTTACCGGGCACAGATACGCAGTATTTT. This gives the protein CASSLPGTDTQYF.

V gene TRBV4-1 combines with J gene TRBJ1-6; 9 bases are shared with TRBD1. The V and J ends lost 2 bases and 10 bases, in that order; junction bases with no gene match: 12. CDR1 is MGHRA, CDR2 YSYEKL, per germline. The CDR3 extends over 17 amino acids. CDR3 amino acids: CASSQPGGQGAHSPLHF. The CDR3 coding sequence is TGCGCCAGCAGCCAACCGGGGGGACAGGGCGCTCACTCACCCCTCCACTTT.

The chain joins TRBV6-1 to TRBJ2-7; TRBD2 matches 11 bases. Germline CDR1 and CDR2: MNHNS and SASEGT. V lost 7 bases and J lost 0; bases outside the gene matches: 2. This CDR3 is 14 amino acids long. The CDR3: CASIAGGSSYEQYF. The DNA for the CDR3 is TGTGCCAGCATAGCGGGGGGGAGCTCCTACGAGCAGTACTTC.

The rearrangement uses TRBV5-4 and TRBJ1-6; 7 bases map to TRBD1. The CDR3 runs to 12 residues. Germline CDR1 reads SGHNT; CDR2 reads YYREEE (reference sequence). Unmatched junction bases numbered 4, after V lost 5 bases and J lost 11 bases. Here the CDR3 DNA reads TGTGCCAGCAGGACAGGGTCGGCACCCCTCCACTTT. It is translated as CASRTGSAPLHF.

V gene TRBV10-3 combines with J gene TRBJ1-5; D remains ambiguous. The V and J ends lost 3 bases and 0 bases respectively, with 9 bases between them. This CDR3 has 15 residues. Germline values: CDR1 ENHRY, CDR2 SYGVKD. The CDR3 region has the DNA TGTGCCATCAGTGACGTACCCATTAGCAATCAGCCCCAGCATTTT. Amino acids: CAISDVPISNQPQHF.

The count of this clone is one. This chain uses TRBV20-1 with TRBJ2-1, with no clear D. From germline, CDR1 is DFQATT and CDR2 SNEGSKA (reference sequence). This CDR3 has 10 amino acids. Trimming took off 3 bases at V and 10 bases at J, with 7 bases between the two ends. CDR3 nucleotide sequence: TGCAGTGCTAGTTACCGCGAGCAGTTCTTC. Protein sequence: CSASYREQFF.

The gene calls are TRBV18 and TRBJ1-5, with TRBD1 identical over 7 bases. The CDR3 covers 19 residues. Germline assignment: CDR1 KGHSH and CDR2 LQKENI. V shed 5 bases and J 0 bases; nucleotides not matched to a gene: 16. This chain's CDR3 is CASSSRTGQNPYSNQPQHF. CDR3 nucleotide sequence: TGTGCCAGCTCATCAAGAACGGGACAGAATCCGTATAGCAATCAGCCCCAGCATTTT. Supplemented by reference TRBV18 and TRBJ1-5, the full variable domain reads NAGVMQNPRHLVRRRGQEARLRCSPMKGHSHVYWYRQLPEEGLKFMVYLQKENIIDESGMPKERFSAEFPKEGPSILRIQQVVRGDSAAYFCASSSRTGQNPYSNQPQHFGDGTRLSIL.

This clone showed up just a few times. This chain connects TRBV28 to TRBJ2-5, with D perhaps TRBD2 (6 bases). The CDR3 totals 13 residues. Trimming shortened V by 7 bases and J by 5 bases, and 14 bases separated the two germline ends. From germline, CDR1 is MDHEN and CDR2 SYDVKM. CDR3 nucleotides: TGTGCCAGCACCCTGGAGGGCCGTGAGACCCAGTACTTC. Residues: CASTLEGRETQYF.

V is TRBV14 and J is TRBJ2-1; D is possibly TRBD2 (5 bases). With 4 bases removed from V and 2 bases from J, the gap between germline ends came to 6 bases. CDR1 SGHDN and CDR2 FVKESK come from the germline V gene. There are 13 residues in the CDR3. The CDR3 nucleotides read TGTGCCAGCAGCCTCGGGACCTACAATGAGCAGTTCTTC. Protein: CASSLGTYNEQFF.